The 18 T cell receptor beta chains below were found in one sample sequenced in a study of blood T cell repertoires in COVID-19. Clones were read by immunoSEQ multiplex PCR, and TCRdb kept only the in-frame ones, dropping some. The data contain 100,000 or so clones, almost 80% of them singletons. Sequencing input: peripheral blood. The receptors shown here come from a man between 60 and 75 years old with active or convalescent COVID-19.

This clone has just a few counts. The chain is built from TRBV5-1 and TRBJ1-1; weak D call: TRBD1 (5 bases). Trimming left V 5 bases short and J 1 base short, with 18 bases between. This CDR3 spans 16 amino acids. Germline CDR1 is SGHRS and CDR2 is YFSETQ. The CDR3 region is CASRAGLRAGNTEAFF. CDR3 nucleotides: TGCGCCAGCAGAGCAGGGCTTAGGGCTGGGAACACTGAAGCTTTCTTT. Complete variable domain (other parts from reference TRBV5-1 and TRBJ1-1): KAGVTQTPRYLIKTRGQQVTLSCSPISGHRSVSWYQQTPGQGLQFLFEYFSETQRNKGNFPGRFSGRQFSNSRSEMNVSTLELGDSALYLCASRAGLRAGNTEAFFGQGTRLTVV.

For the CDR3, the DNA is TGTGCCAGCAGCATGATAGTTGGTCAAACGGATACGCAGTATTTT. Protein sequence: CASSMIVGQTDTQYF. V usage is TRBV7-9 and J usage is TRBJ2-3; D is uncertain. The CDR3 runs 15 residues. Between the trimmed V and J ends, which lost 5 bases and 6 bases, there was a span of 18 bases. Germline V lookup: CDR1 SEHNR, CDR2 FQNEAQ (reference sequence). The full variable domain, rest sourced from reference TRBV7-9 and TRBJ2-3, is DTGVSQNPRHKITKRGQNVTFRCDPISEHNRLYWYRQTLGQGPEFLTYFQNEAQLEKSRLLSDRFSAERPKGSFSTLEIQRTEQGDSAMYLCASSMIVGQTDTQYFGPGTRLTVL.

J is TRBJ2-3 and V is TRBV20-1, with 12 nucleotides matching TRBD2. The V gene's germline CDR1 is DFQATT and CDR2 SNEGSKA (reference sequence). The CDR3 consists of 16 residues. The ends lost 3 bases at V and 4 bases at J; junction bases unmatched: 8. The CDR3 DNA reads as TGCAGTGCTAGTACGGCTAGCGGGAGGGGTGCAGATACGCAGTATTTT. Translating it yields CSASTASGRGADTQYF.

Only one count was recorded for this clone. The chain carries TRBV15 and TRBJ1-5; perhaps TRBD1 as D (5 bases). This CDR3 spans 15 amino acids. Between the trimmed V and J ends, which lost 0 bases and 6 bases, there was a span of 12 bases. From germline, CDR1 is LNHNV and CDR2 YYDKDF (reference sequence). The CDR3 DNA sequence: TGTGCCACCAGCAGAGAAAGGGGTACGGGTCAGCCCCAGCATTTT. Amino acid sequence: CATSRERGTGQPQHF.

The CDR3 bases are TGTGCCACCTCCCCAGGGTCCTATGGCTACACCTTC. Its translation: CATSPGSYGYTF. The rearrangement links TRBV24-1 to TRBJ1-2; TRBD1 might be the D (5 bases). V was cut by 9 bases and J by 4 bases, with 11 bases left in between. The CDR3 has 12 amino acids. Germline V gene lookup returns CDR1 KGHDR and CDR2 SFDVKD.

The chain couples TRBV7-9 to TRBJ2-1; 12 nucleotides line up with TRBD2. The CDR3 is 16 amino acids. V was pared by 5 bases and J by 12 bases, with 14 bases of the junction left unmatched. The germline gives CDR1 SEHNR, CDR2 FQNEAQ (reference sequence). The CDR3 loop is CASSPHPGLAGMGQFF. CDR3 DNA sequence: TGTGCCAGCAGCCCCCACCCGGGACTAGCGGGCATGGGGCAGTTCTTC.

V gene TRBV9 combines with J gene TRBJ1-2; possible D gene TRBD1, 6 bases. Germline lookup yields CDR1 SGDLS and CDR2 YYNGEE. The CDR3 runs 15 residues. The V and J ends lost 0 bases and 4 bases respectively, with 13 bases between them. The CDR3 nucleotides read TGTGCCAGCAGCGTAGGGACAGCCAGGTCCTATGGCTACACCTTC. It specifies CASSVGTARSYGYTF.

This clone was counted a single time. The chain links TRBV7-2 to TRBJ1-2; D may be TRBD1 (6 bases). CDR1 is SGHTA and CDR2 is FQGNSA in the germline V gene. With 1 base removed from V and 2 bases from J, the gap between germline ends came to 14 bases. The CDR3 extends over 16 amino acids. For the CDR3, the DNA is TGTGCCAGCAGCTTAGGTGTGGGGGCGCGAAACTATGGCTACACCTTC. Translated, it gives CASSLGVGARNYGYTF.

This clone was detected a few times. The rearrangement joins TRBV4-1 to TRBJ1-5, with a weak D call TRBD1 (6 bases). CDR3 length equals 16 residues. Germline CDR1 and CDR2: MGHRA and YSYEKL. Trimming took off 0 bases at V and 6 bases at J, with 15 bases between the two ends. The CDR3, as DNA: TGCGCCAGCAGCCAAGATCGCGGGCAGGGGACTCAGCCCCAGCATTTT. Encoded protein: CASSQDRGQGTQPQHF.

The CDR3 protein is CASKESGTNYGYTF. The CDR3 bases are TGTGCCAGTAAAGAGTCAGGGACTAACTATGGCTACACCTTC. The chain joins TRBV19 to TRBJ1-2, with a weak D call TRBD1 (5 bases). The CDR3 has 14 residues. Between the trimmed V and J ends, which lost 7 bases and 0 bases, there was a span of 12 bases. The germline V gene has CDR1 LNHDA and CDR2 SQIVND (reference sequence).

The chain employs TRBV3-1 (or the pseudogene TRBV3-2) and TRBJ1-2, with D uncertain. The CDR3 is 16 amino acids. The V end lost 1 base, the J end lost 4 bases, and 16 bases lay between the germline ends. CDR1 LGHDT and CDR2 YNNKEL come from the germline V gene (reference sequence). The CDR3 coding sequence is TGTGCCAGCAGCCAAGGTCTCACCATGAAGAGCTATGGCTACACCTTC. Protein product: CASSQGLTMKSYGYTF.

This clone was counted a few times. In nucleotides, the CDR3 is TGTGCCAGCAGGCCGACAGGCAGTCACACTGAAGCTTTCTTT. This encodes CASRPTGSHTEAFF. This chain joins TRBV3-1 (or the pseudogene TRBV3-2) and TRBJ1-1, with D perhaps matching TRBD1 (6 bases). V lost 6 bases and J 3 bases, leaving 14 bases between the germline ends. The length of the CDR3 is 14 residues. Germline V gene lookup returns CDR1 LGHDT and CDR2 YNNKEL (reference sequence).

This clone was picked up a small number of times. V and J are TRBV3-1 (or the pseudogene TRBV3-2) and TRBJ2-1, with 7 bases lining up with TRBD2. Germline loops: CDR1 LGHDT, CDR2 YNNKEL (reference sequence). The CDR3 is 16 amino acids. V shed 3 bases, J shed 5 bases, and the junction held 10 bases outside the gene matches. The CDR3 bases are TGTGCCAGCAGCCACCCAGGCGGGAGCGTGAACAATGAGCAGTTCTTC. It codes for CASSHPGGSVNNEQFF.

The chain couples TRBV5-5 to TRBJ2-1, with TRBD2 matching over 9 bases. CDR1 is SGHKS and CDR2 is YYEKEE in the germline V gene (reference sequence). The trim removed 3 bases at V and 7 bases at J, leaving 11 bases unmatched. The CDR3 sequence is 16 residues long. The CDR3 DNA follows: TGTGCCAGCAGCTCCATACTTAGCGGGAGTTGGAATGAGCAGTTCTTC. This sequence encodes CASSSILSGSWNEQFF. Full variable domain (remainder filled in from reference TRBV5-5 and TRBJ2-1): DAGVTQSPTHLIKTRGQQVTLRCSPISGHKSVSWYQQVLGQGPQFIFQYYEKEERGRGNFPDRFSARQFPNYSSELNVNALLLGDSALYLCASSSILSGSWNEQFFGPGTRLTVL.

The rearrangement joins TRBV28 to TRBJ1-5; perhaps TRBD1 as D (5 bases). V shed 3 bases and J shed 5 bases, with 11 bases lying between them. This CDR3 region has 14 residues. Germline V gene data show CDR1 as MDHEN and CDR2 as SYDVKM. The CDR3, as DNA: TGTGCCAGCAGTTTCCCCCAGGGCTATCAGCCCCAGCATTTT. Protein: CASSFPQGYQPQHF.

V gene TRBV12-3 or TRBV12-4 combines with J gene TRBJ2-5, with D possibly being TRBD1 (5 bases). The V end lost 1 base, the J end lost 5 bases, and 8 bases lay between the germline ends. The CDR3 has 13 amino acids. The CDR3 DNA follows: TGTGCCAGCAGTTTAGGGGGCTGGGAGACCCAGTACTTC. Translating it yields CASSLGGWETQYF.

The chain carries TRBV5-4 and TRBJ1-1; the match to TRBD1 covers 10 bases. V shed 3 bases, J shed 3 bases, and the junction held 2 bases outside the gene matches. The CDR3 extends over 14 amino acids. The germline gives CDR1 SGHNT, CDR2 YYREEE (reference sequence). CDR3 nucleotides: TGTGCCAGCAGCTCTGGACAGGGGGACACTGAAGCTTTCTTT. Translating it yields CASSSGQGDTEAFF.

The rearrangement joins TRBV7-2 to TRBJ1-3; perhaps TRBD1 as D (6 bases). V was trimmed by 6 bases and J by 2 bases, leaving 14 bases between them. The germline V gene has CDR1 SGHTA and CDR2 FQGNSA. The CDR3 spans 15 residues. CDR3: CASSLGQGTGNTIYF. CDR3 in DNA: TGTGCCAGCAGTTTGGGGCAGGGGACTGGAAACACCATATATTTT.